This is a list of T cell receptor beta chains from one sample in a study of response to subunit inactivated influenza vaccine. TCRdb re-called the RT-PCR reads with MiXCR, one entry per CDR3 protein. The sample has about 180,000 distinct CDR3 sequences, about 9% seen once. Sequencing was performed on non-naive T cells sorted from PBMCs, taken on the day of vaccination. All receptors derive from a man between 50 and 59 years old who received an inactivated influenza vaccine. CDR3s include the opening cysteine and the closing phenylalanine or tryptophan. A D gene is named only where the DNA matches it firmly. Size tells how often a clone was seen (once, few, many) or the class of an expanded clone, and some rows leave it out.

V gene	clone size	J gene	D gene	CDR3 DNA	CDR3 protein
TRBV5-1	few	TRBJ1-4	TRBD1	TGCGCCAGCAGACCAGACAGGGTTTTTAAAAAACTGTTTTTT	CASRPDRVFKKLFF
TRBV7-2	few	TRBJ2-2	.	TGTGCCAGCAGCTTTCGGGGGCTAGGAACCGGGGAGCTGTTTTTT	CASSFRGLGTGELFF
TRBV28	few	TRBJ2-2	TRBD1	TGTGCCACCCACGGTATAAAGGACAGGGCCACCGGGGAGCTGTTTTTT	CATHGIKDRATGELFF
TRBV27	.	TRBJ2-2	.	TGTGCCAGCAGTCGGGACCTTACTCGGGAGCTGTTTTTT	CASSRDLTRELFF
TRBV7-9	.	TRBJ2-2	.	TGTGCCAACAGCTTAAACAGGGTTGGGACCGGGGAGCTGTTTTTT	CANSLNRVGTGELFF
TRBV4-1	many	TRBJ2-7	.	TGCGCCAGCAGCCAAGGGCCAGACTCCTACGAGCAGTACTTC	CASSQGPDSYEQYF
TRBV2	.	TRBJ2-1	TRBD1	TGTGCCAGCAGTGAAACAGGGGGAGGAAGGTTCTTC	CASSETGGGRFF
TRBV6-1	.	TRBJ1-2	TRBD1	TGTGCCAGCAGCTCCTGGACAGGGGAATGGGAAGGCTACACCTTC	CASSSWTGEWEGYTF
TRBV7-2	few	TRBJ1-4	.	TGTGCCAGCAGCACCGAGGCGAATGAAAAACTGTTTTTT	CASSTEANEKLFF
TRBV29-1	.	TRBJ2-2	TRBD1	TGCAGCGTGGCGTCGGGACAGGTCACCGGGGAGCTGTTTTTT	CSVASGQVTGELFF
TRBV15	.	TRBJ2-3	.	TGTGCCACCAGCAATATTCTAGCGCAATCCAGAGATACGCAGTATTTT	CATSNILAQSRDTQYF
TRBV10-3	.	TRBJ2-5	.	TGTGCCATCAGCTTCACAGGGATAGGGGAAGAGACCCAGTACTTC	CAISFTGIGEETQYF
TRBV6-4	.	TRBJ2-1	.	TGTGCCAGCAGTGACGCTCATGAGCAGTTCTTC	CASSDAHEQFF
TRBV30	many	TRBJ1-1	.	TGTGCCTGGAGTGTTGCGGTGAACACTGAAGCTTTCTTT	CAWSVAVNTEAFF
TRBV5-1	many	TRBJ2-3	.	TGCGCCAGCAGCTTGGCGACAGGCAATCCAGATACGCAGTATTTT	CASSLATGNPDTQYF
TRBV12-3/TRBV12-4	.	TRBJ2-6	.	TGTGCCAGCACCGGGGCCAACGTCCTGACTTTC	CASTGANVLTF
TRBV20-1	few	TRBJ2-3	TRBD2	TGCAGTGCTAGAGGGGCTAGCGGGAGTGAGGATACGCAGTATTTT	CSARGASGSEDTQYF
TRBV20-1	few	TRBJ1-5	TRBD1	TGCAGTGCTAGATCACAGAACCCCGGGACAGGGGGCGGGGATCAGCCCCAGCATTTT	CSARSQNPGTGGGDQPQHF
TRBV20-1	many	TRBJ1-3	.	TGCAGTGCTAGGGGAGGATCCTCCTACTCTGGAAACACCATATATTTT	CSARGGSSYSGNTIYF
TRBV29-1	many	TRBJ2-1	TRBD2	TGCAGCGTTTCGAGGACTAGCGGGAGCAATGAGCAGTTCTTC	CSVSRTSGSNEQFF
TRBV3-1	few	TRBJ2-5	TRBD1	TGTGCCAGCAGCCAAGAAAAGACAGGGGGCCGAGAGACCCAGTACTTC	CASSQEKTGGRETQYF
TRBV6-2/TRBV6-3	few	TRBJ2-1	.	TGTGCCAGCAGTTGGGGTCAGAAAGCCTACAATGAGCAGTTCTTC	CASSWGQKAYNEQFF
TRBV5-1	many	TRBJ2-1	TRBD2	TGCGCCAGCACCGGGGAGGCGGGAGAACTCAATGAGCAGTTCTTC	CASTGEAGELNEQFF
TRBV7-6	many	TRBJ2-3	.	TGTGCCAGCAGCTTAATAAGGGCGGATACGCAGTATTTT	CASSLIRADTQYF
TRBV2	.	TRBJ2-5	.	TGTGCCAGCAGTGAAGCGCTGGGGGGCATGGAGACCCAGTACTTC	CASSEALGGMETQYF
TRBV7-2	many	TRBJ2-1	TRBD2	TGTGCCAGCAGCCTAGCGGGAGGGCCATACAATGAGCAGTTCTTC	CASSLAGGPYNEQFF
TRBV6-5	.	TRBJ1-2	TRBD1	TGTGCCAGCAGTTACCCCACCGGGACAGCCTATGGCTACACCTTC	CASSYPTGTAYGYTF
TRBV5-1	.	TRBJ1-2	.	TGCGCCAGCAGCTTGGCACAGGGTGACTATGGCTACACCTTC	CASSLAQGDYGYTF
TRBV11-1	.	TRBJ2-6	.	TGTGCCAGCAGCCCTCGTTTGACAGGTCCGGGTGGGGCCAACGTCCTGACTTTC	CASSPRLTGPGGANVLTF
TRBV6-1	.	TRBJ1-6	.	TGTGCCAGCACCCTCGAGGGGAATTCACCCCTCCACTTT	CASTLEGNSPLHF
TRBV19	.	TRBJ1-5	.	TGTGCCAGTAGCACGGTGTCAGGGTCCAATCAGCCCCAGCATTTT	CASSTVSGSNQPQHF
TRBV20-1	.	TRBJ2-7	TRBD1	TGCAGTGCTAGACCCAGGGACAGGGACGAGCAGTACTTC	CSARPRDRDEQYF
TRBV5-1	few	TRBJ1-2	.	TGCGCCAGCAGCTTGGAAACCGGGGGCAAGGGCTATGGCTACACCTTC	CASSLETGGKGYGYTF
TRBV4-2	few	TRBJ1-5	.	TGTGCCAGCAGCCAAGATCAGGGGATCCATCAGCCCCAGCATTTT	CASSQDQGIHQPQHF
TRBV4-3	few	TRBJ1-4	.	TGCGCCAGCAGCCAAGAAGGCGGGGAAAAACTGTTTTTT	CASSQEGGEKLFF
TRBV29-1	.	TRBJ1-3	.	TGCAGCGTGGTTCAGAGCTCTGGAAACACCATATATTTT	CSVVQSSGNTIYF
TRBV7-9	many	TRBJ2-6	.	TGTGCCAGCAGCCGGGACTCTTTCTCTGGGGCCAACGTCCTGACTTTC	CASSRDSFSGANVLTF
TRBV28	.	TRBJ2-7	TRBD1	TGTGCCAGCAGTTCATCCGGGACAGGGGACCACGAGCAGTACTTC	CASSSSGTGDHEQYF
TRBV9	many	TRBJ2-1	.	TGTGCCAGCAGCGTAGATTACGGGGGCACGGGCAATGAGCAGTTCTTC	CASSVDYGGTGNEQFF
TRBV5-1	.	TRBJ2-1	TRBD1	TGCGCCAGCAGCTTCGGACAGGGTCACAATGAGCAGTTCTTC	CASSFGQGHNEQFF
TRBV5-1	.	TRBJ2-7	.	TGCGCCAGCAGCTTGGAGACAAACACCTACGAGCAGTACTTC	CASSLETNTYEQYF
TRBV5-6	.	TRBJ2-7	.	TGTGCCAGCAGCTTGAGGCCGGGCGAGCAGTACTTC	CASSLRPGEQYF